The 18 T cell receptor beta chains given below trace back to one sample, sequenced in a study of T cell responses to AZD1222 COVID-19 vaccine. Repertoires were generated with immunoSEQ multiplex PCR, while TCRdb's copy carries only in-frame clones and drops some. The sample consists of some 130,000 clones, approximately 90% of them appearing once. Specimen: peripheral blood, collected on day 0 of AZD1222 vaccination. All receptors come from an adult in good health.

The V gene is TRBV7-6, the J gene TRBJ2-2, with D uncertain. Germline V gives CDR1 SGHVS, CDR2 FNYEAQ. Trimming shortened V by 1 base and J by 3 bases, and 9 bases separated the two germline ends. The CDR3 is 15 residues long. The CDR3 here is CASSLGNVYTGELFF. The CDR3, as DNA: TGTGCCAGCAGCTTAGGAAACGTTTACACCGGGGAGCTGTTTTTT.

Points on this clone: At the DNA level, this CDR3 is encoded by other sequences in the same sample as well. J is TRBJ2-3 and V is TRBV4-1, with 10 positions matching TRBD2. This CDR3 has 15 residues. The J segment lost 3 bases and the V segment lost 0 bases, leaving 0 bases of the junction unmatched. Per the germline V gene, CDR1 is MGHRA and CDR2 is YSYEKL. This chain's CDR3 is CASSQELAGTDTQYF. CDR3 nucleotides: TGCGCCAGCAGCCAAGAACTAGCGGGGACAGATACGCAGTATTTT.

The rearrangement uses TRBV5-1 and TRBJ1-2; D call uncertain. Looked up from germline, CDR1 is SGHRS and CDR2 is YFSETQ. Between the trimmed V and J ends, which lost 4 bases and 0 bases, there was a span of 16 bases. The CDR3 is 16 residues long. The CDR3 sequence is CASSSSRATANYGYTF. The CDR3 DNA follows: TGCGCCAGCAGCAGCTCCCGGGCCACAGCTAACTATGGCTACACCTTC.

V usage is TRBV27 and J usage is TRBJ2-7; D possibly corresponds to TRBD2 (5 bases). The V gene lost 5 bases and the J gene lost 2 bases, with 16 bases spanning the gap. Germline values: CDR1 MNHEY, CDR2 SMNVEV (reference sequence). The CDR3 is made up of 15 amino acids. In nucleotides, the CDR3 is TGTGCCAGCAGTGCCCTACTACTAGGTACCTACGAGCAGTACTTC. This translates into CASSALLLGTYEQYF.

The chain has TRBV30 and TRBJ2-5; D not certain. The CDR3 spans 13 residues. CDR1 is GTSNPN, CDR2 SVGIG, per germline (reference sequence). V lost 2 bases and J 3 bases, leaving 10 bases between the germline ends. The CDR3 spells CAWSRGNEETQYF. The CDR3 DNA reads TGTGCCTGGAGTCGTGGTAACGAAGAGACCCAGTACTTC.

In this sample, this clone turned up once. The V and J genes are TRBV7-8 and TRBJ1-2; TRBD1 matches at 11 bases. V was pared by 4 bases and J by 4 bases, with 14 bases of the junction left unmatched. CDR1 SGHVS and CDR2 FQNEAQ come from the germline V gene. This CDR3 region has 18 residues. The CDR3 bases are TGTGCCAGCAGCTCCGGGGACAGGGGGTCCTCCTATAGCTATGGCTACACCTTC. Translated: CASSSGDRGSSYSYGYTF.

This clone was counted a few times. The chain joins TRBV5-1 to TRBJ2-7, with TRBD1 matching over 8 bases. Germline lookup yields CDR1 SGHRS and CDR2 YFSETQ. The length of the CDR3 is 14 residues. Trimming at V came to 3 bases and at J to 0 bases, leaving 2 bases not matched to a gene. The CDR3 DNA is TGCGCCAGCAGCTCAGGACAGGGCTCCTACGAGCAGTACTTC. This encodes CASSSGQGSYEQYF.

This clone was counted once. At one boundary the junction diverges from the germline segment, which might be a read error. V is TRBV7-2 and J is TRBJ1-4; D remains ambiguous. Germline V lookup: CDR1 SGHTA, CDR2 FQGNSA. The CDR3 is 14 amino acids. The CDR3 nucleotides are TGTGCCAGCAGCCTAGCAGGAGGCGGGGAAAAACTGTTTTTT. It specifies CASSLAGGGEKLFF. Supplemented by reference TRBV7-2 and TRBJ1-4, the full variable domain reads GAGVSQSPSNKVTEKGKDVELRCDPISGHTALYWYRQSLGQGLEFLIYFQGNSAPDKSGLPSDRFSAERTGGSVSTLTIQRTQQEDSAVYLCASSLAGGGEKLFFGSGTQLSVL.

The chain has TRBV6-2 or TRBV6-3 and TRBJ2-3, with 10 bases matching TRBD2. Trimming took 5 bases from V and 2 from J; bases not matched to a gene: 4. The CDR3 has 15 residues. Germline CDR1 is MNHEY and CDR2 is SVGEGT. For the CDR3, the DNA is TGTGCCAGCAGTAAGCGGGGGGGCCCCACAGATACGCAGTATTTT. Protein product: CASSKRGGPTDTQYF.

The CDR3: CASSQDRDHGYTF. The CDR3 coding sequence is TGTGCCAGCAGCCAAGACAGGGACCATGGCTACACCTTC. This sequence joins TRBV7-3 and TRBJ1-2; 7 positions match TRBD1. Germline CDR1 is SGHTA and CDR2 is FQGTGA. This CDR3 contains 13 residues. J lost 6 bases, V lost 5 bases, and 6 bases had no gene match.

The V gene is TRBV14, the J gene TRBJ1-2, with 9 bases fitting TRBD1. The trim removed 4 bases at V and 8 bases at J, leaving 5 bases unmatched. From germline, CDR1 is SGHDN and CDR2 FVKESK. The CDR3 runs to 13 residues. The CDR3 protein is CASSPRTGDGYTF. DNA of the CDR3: TGTGCCAGCAGCCCCCGGACAGGGGACGGCTACACCTTC.

The J gene is TRBJ1-1, the V gene TRBV28, with unresolved D. V dropped 5 bases and J dropped 8 bases, with 12 bases sitting between them. CDR1 is MDHEN and CDR2 is SYDVKM in the germline V gene. The CDR3 has 12 amino acids. The CDR3 DNA follows: TGTGCCAGCAGTACCGGCGCAATGGAAGCTTTCTTT. This gives the protein CASSTGAMEAFF.

The gene calls are TRBV7-2 and TRBJ2-5, with 8 bases lining up with TRBD2. Trimming removed 5 bases from V and 4 bases from J; junction bases left unmatched: 9. CDR1 is SGHTA, CDR2 FQGNSA, per germline. CDR3 size: 15 residues. The CDR3 sequence is CASSPGLGVAETQYF. CDR3 nucleotides: TGTGCCAGCAGCCCGGGACTAGGGGTTGCAGAGACCCAGTACTTC.

This clone is a singleton in its sample. The chain has TRBV5-1 and TRBJ2-3, with 10 bases matching TRBD2. This CDR3 is built from 15 residues. The germline V gene encodes CDR1 SGHRS and CDR2 YFSETQ. J gave up 4 bases and V 6 bases, and 8 bases lay outside the gene matches. The CDR3 sequence: CASTSSGGLPDTQYF. The CDR3 nucleotides read TGCGCCAGCACCTCTAGCGGGGGACTCCCAGATACGCAGTATTTT. The variable domain in full, with the rest retrieved from reference TRBV5-1 and TRBJ2-3, is KAGVTQTPRYLIKTRGQQVTLSCSPISGHRSVSWYQQTPGQGLQFLFEYFSETQRNKGNFPGRFSGRQFSNSRSEMNVSTLELGDSALYLCASTSSGGLPDTQYFGPGTRLTVL.

This chain uses TRBV11-3 with TRBJ2-7, with 7 nucleotides matching TRBD2. The CDR3 consists of 15 residues. CDR1 and CDR2 from the germline V gene are SGHNT and YENEEA. The V and J ends lost 2 bases and 3 bases, in that order; junction bases with no gene match: 7. This CDR3 is CASSLYGGGVYEQYF. DNA for the CDR3: TGTGCCAGCAGCTTATATGGCGGGGGAGTCTACGAGCAGTACTTC. Based on the CDR3 plus reference TRBV11-3 and TRBJ2-7, the full variable domain is EAGVVQSPRYKIIEKKQPVAFWCNPISGHNTLYWYLQNLGQGPELLIRYENEEAVDDSQLPKDRFSAERLKGVDSTLKIQPAELGDSAVYLCASSLYGGGVYEQYFGPGTRLTVT.

The chain is built from TRBV5-1 and TRBJ2-7, with D maybe TRBD1 (5 bases). Trimming took 3 bases from V and 1 from J, leaving 11 bases between them. This CDR3 has 14 amino acids. Germline CDR1 is SGHRS and CDR2 is YFSETQ. CDR3 sequence reads: CASSSVGPSYEQYF. Written as DNA, the CDR3 is TGCGCCAGCAGCTCTGTGGGGCCGTCCTACGAGCAGTACTTC.

The genes are TRBV20-1 and TRBJ1-5; perhaps TRBD1 as D (5 bases). The length of the CDR3 is 15 residues. The V end lost 3 bases, the J end lost 4 bases, and 16 bases lay between the germline ends. Germline CDR1 is DFQATT and CDR2 is SNEGSKA (reference sequence). This chain's CDR3 is CSASGHPLTNQPQHF. CDR3 DNA: TGCAGTGCTAGTGGACACCCGTTAACTAATCAGCCCCAGCATTTT.

This rearrangement joins TRBV27 to TRBJ2-2; D is perhaps TRBD2 (7 bases). The V and J ends lost 5 bases and 11 bases respectively, with 24 bases between them. Germline CDR1 MNHEY, CDR2 SMNVEV (reference sequence). This CDR3 is built from 16 residues. The CDR3 here is CASSQIANPGGYELFF. CDR3 nucleotides: TGTGCCAGCAGTCAAATCGCAAACCCGGGGGGCTATGAGCTGTTTTTT.